These 9 T cell receptor beta chains originate from one sample sequenced in a study of CD8+CD57+ T cells in acquired aplastic anemia. For CDR3 and TCR beta VDJ profiling, genomic DNA was the template used. TCRdb processed the reads anew with MiXCR; each CDR3 protein has one entry. The table lists roughly 150,000 distinct CDR3 sequences, around 40% of them singletons. The source material was sorted CD4+, CD8+, or CD8+CD57+ T cells (not recorded which) from PBMCs. These receptors came from a human donor in good health.

This clonotype has only a few counts. This rearrangement joins TRBV30 to TRBJ2-7, with D hard to call. CDR3 length: 12 residues. V was shortened by 4 bases and J by 2 bases, with 9 bases between the two germline ends. The germline gives CDR1 GTSNPN, CDR2 SVGIG (reference sequence). The CDR3, as DNA: TGTGCCTGGACTGACTCCGCCTACGAGCAGTACTTC. Translating it yields CAWTDSAYEQYF.

V gene TRBV30 combines with J gene TRBJ1-1; 7 bases fit TRBD1. The CDR3 is made up of 13 amino acids. The V and J ends lost 5 bases and 5 bases, in that order; junction bases with no gene match: 8. Germline CDR1 is GTSNPN and CDR2 is SVGIG (reference sequence). CDR3 in DNA: TGTGCCTGGGTCGACAGGGAAGGGACTGAAGCTTTCTTT. It specifies CAWVDREGTEAFF.

The chain uses TRBV7-8 and TRBJ2-5, with 9 bases aligning to TRBD2. Germline values: CDR1 SGHVS, CDR2 FQNEAQ. V trimming: 7 bases; J trimming: 4 bases; junction bases outside the gene matches: 4. The CDR3 runs to 13 residues. The CDR3 nucleotides read TGTGCCAGCAACGTAGCGGGAGCAGAGACCCAGTACTTC. Protein product: CASNVAGAETQYF.

The rearrangement joins TRBV29-1 to TRBJ1-1; D gene ambiguous. Trimming took 4 bases from V and 5 from J, leaving 8 bases between them. This CDR3 contains 11 residues. The germline gives CDR1 SQVTM, CDR2 ANQGSEA. DNA for the CDR3: TGCAGCGTTGCGCCCAGGACTGAAGCTTTCTTT. Translation gives CSVAPRTEAFF.

This clonotype was counted a few times. J is TRBJ1-6 and V is TRBV10-3; D is possibly TRBD1 (5 bases). Trimming shortened V by 6 bases and J by 7 bases, and 13 bases separated the two germline ends. CDR1 and CDR2 from the germline V gene are ENHRY and SYGVKD. CDR3 length: 14 residues. CDR3 coding DNA: TGTGCCATCAGACCGGGACCCGGCAATTCACCCCTCCACTTT. Protein: CAIRPGPGNSPLHF.

This clonotype was seen just once. A read error may produce the germline difference seen at one junction end. This chain connects TRBV19 to TRBJ2-3; 9 nucleotides align to TRBD1. Germline V gene data show CDR1 as LNHDA and CDR2 as SQIVND (reference sequence). The CDR3 spans 14 residues. CDR3 nucleotide sequence: TGTGCCAGTAGTATCGGACAGGGGACAGATACGCAGCGTTTT. Amino acid sequence: CASSIGQGTDTQRF.

This clonotype was recorded a few times. A clone one base away is much larger, so this may be a read error. CDR3 in amino acids: CVSSVSGYNEQFF. DNA for the CDR3: TGTGTCAGCAGTGTGAGCGGTTACAATGAGCAGTTCTTC. V is TRBV2 and J is TRBJ2-1, with D perhaps TRBD2 (5 bases). This CDR3 region has 13 residues. Germline CDR1 reads SNHLY; CDR2 reads FYNNEI.

This clonotype has ten or more counts. V usage is TRBV9 and J usage is TRBJ1-6, with D perhaps TRBD1 (6 bases). The CDR3 spans 16 residues. V lost 0 bases and J lost 7, with 14 bases in between. CDR1 and CDR2 from the germline V gene are SGDLS and YYNGEE. CDR3 sequence reads: CASSVGQGQGNSPLHF. CDR3 bases: TGTGCCAGCAGCGTAGGTCAGGGCCAGGGGAATTCACCCCTCCACTTT.

This sequence joins TRBV7-7 and TRBJ2-5; TRBD2 aligns across 15 bases. Germline trimming cut 5 bases from V and 5 bases from J; bases unmatched to any gene: 9. Germline V gene sequence: CDR1 SSHAT, CDR2 FNYEAQ (reference sequence). This CDR3 is 17 amino acids long. CDR3 protein: CASSEGLAGGGGETQYF. The CDR3 bases are TGTGCCAGCAGCGAGGGACTAGCGGGAGGAGGCGGGGAGACCCAGTACTTC.